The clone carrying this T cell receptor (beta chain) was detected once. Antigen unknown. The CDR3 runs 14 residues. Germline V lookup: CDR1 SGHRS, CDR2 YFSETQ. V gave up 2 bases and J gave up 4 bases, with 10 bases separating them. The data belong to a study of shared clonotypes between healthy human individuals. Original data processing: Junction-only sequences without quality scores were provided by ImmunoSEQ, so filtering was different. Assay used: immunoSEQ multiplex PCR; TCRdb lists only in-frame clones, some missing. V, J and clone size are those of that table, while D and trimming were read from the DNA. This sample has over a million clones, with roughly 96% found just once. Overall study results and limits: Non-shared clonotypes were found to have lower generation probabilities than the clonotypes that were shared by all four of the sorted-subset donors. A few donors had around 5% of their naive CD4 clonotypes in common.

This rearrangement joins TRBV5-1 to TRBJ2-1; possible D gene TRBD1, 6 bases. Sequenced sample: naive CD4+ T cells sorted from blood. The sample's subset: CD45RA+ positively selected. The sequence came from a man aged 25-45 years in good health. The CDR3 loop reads CASSLITGYNEQFF. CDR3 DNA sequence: TGCGCCAGCAGCTTAATTACAGGGTACAATGAGCAGTTCTTC.